Here is one T cell receptor beta chain with its context. The source of the sample is a study of shared clonotypes between healthy human individuals. Generated by immunoSEQ multiplex PCR, the TCRdb table keeps only in-frame clones and is missing some. The sample has 450,000 to 600,000 clones; more than 65% are singletons. Germline assignment: CDR1 MNHEY and CDR2 SMNVEV (reference sequence). The CDR3 has 14 amino acids. V was shortened by 3 bases and J by 8 bases, with 14 bases between the two germline ends. This clonotype was sampled from a woman between 40 and 55 years old in good health. Some clones in this sample may be carry-over from other donors' samples. Sequenced: PBMCs. The chain carries TRBV27 and TRBJ2-1, with a possible D match to TRBD2 (5 bases). The CDR3 region has the DNA TGTGCCAGCAGTTTGGCTAGCCAGTCTCATGAGCAGTTCTTC. Translating it yields CASSLASQSHEQFF.